This T cell receptor beta chain is from a study of cytomegalovirus exposure and HLA in healthy donors. The overall study: A preliminary data release comprised tens of millions of unique TCRs obtained from HLA-typed donors. Findings and caveats of the study: Accurate prediction of HLA-A and HLA-B alleles (for most subjects) was reportedly achieved from TCR beta sequences.

The PCR made use of 60 Vbeta and 13 Jbeta primers. The repertoire was sequenced with immunoSEQ multiplex PCR; TCRdb's copy has only in-frame clones and lacks some. Here the sample spans approximately 210,000 clones, approximately 87% being singletons. The germline gives CDR1 SGHVS, CDR2 FQNEAQ. The germline V and J ends were trimmed by 5 bases and 3 bases, with 19 bases remaining between them. The CDR3 extends over 16 amino acids. Points on this clone: As yet, its antigen is unknown.

The sequence was collected from a man aged 30 to 39 in good health and CMV-seronegative. This chain joins TRBV7-8 and TRBJ1-2; possible D gene TRBD1, 6 bases. Sequencing was performed on PBMCs. DNA of the CDR3: TGTGCCAGCAGCAGAACGTTACAGGGTGAGCACTATGGCTACACCTTC. Its translation is CASSRTLQGEHYGYTF.